This T cell receptor (beta chain) was sequenced for a study of T-cell memory formation after mild COVID-19. Findings and caveats of the study: Certain responding clones were present in pre-infection memory, suggesting participation of cross-reactive memory.

Details on this clonotype: Its antigen is unidentified.

Germline CDR1 and CDR2: ENHRY and SYGVKD. J lost 7 bases, V lost 8 bases, and 12 bases had no gene match. The CDR3 runs 16 residues. One entry per CDR3 protein results from TCRdb running MiXCR on the 5' RACE reads. The profile covers about 430,000 distinct CDR3 sequences, with about 24% appearing a single time and around 8.8% taken by the ten largest. This rearrangement joins TRBV10-3 to TRBJ2-1; 12 bases align to TRBD2. The receptor comes from an adult woman who had mild COVID-19 (a few samples of this study predate the infection). Cell type and time point are not known. Sequencing was carried out using PBMCs or a T cell subset sorted from them (not recorded which). The CDR3 coding sequence is TGTGCCATCGGGACCTCTAGCGGGAGGGCCTCGAATGAGCAGTTCTTC. Translation: CAIGTSSGRASNEQFF.